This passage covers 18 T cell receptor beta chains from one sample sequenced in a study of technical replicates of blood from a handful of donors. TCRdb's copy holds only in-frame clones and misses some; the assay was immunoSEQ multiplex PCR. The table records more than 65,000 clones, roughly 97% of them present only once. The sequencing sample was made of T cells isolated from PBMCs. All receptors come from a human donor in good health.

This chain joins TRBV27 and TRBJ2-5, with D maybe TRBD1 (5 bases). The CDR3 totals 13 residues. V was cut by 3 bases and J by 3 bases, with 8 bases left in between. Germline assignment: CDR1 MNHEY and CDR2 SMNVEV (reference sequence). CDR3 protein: CASSFGREETQYF. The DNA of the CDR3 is TGTGCCAGCAGTTTTGGCAGGGAAGAGACCCAGTACTTC.

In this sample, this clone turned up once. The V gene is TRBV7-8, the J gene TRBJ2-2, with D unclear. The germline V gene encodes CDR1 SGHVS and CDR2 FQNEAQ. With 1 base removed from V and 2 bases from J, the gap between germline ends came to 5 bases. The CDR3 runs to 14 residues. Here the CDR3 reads CASSLERNTGELFF. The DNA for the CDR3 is TGTGCCAGCAGCTTAGAGCGTAACACCGGGGAGCTGTTTTTT. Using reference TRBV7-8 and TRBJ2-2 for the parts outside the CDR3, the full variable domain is GAGVSQSPRYKVAKRGQDVALRCDPISGHVSLFWYQQALGQGPEFLTYFQNEAQLDKSGLPSDRFFAERPEGSVSTLKIQRTQQEDSAVYLCASSLERNTGELFFGEGSRLTVL.

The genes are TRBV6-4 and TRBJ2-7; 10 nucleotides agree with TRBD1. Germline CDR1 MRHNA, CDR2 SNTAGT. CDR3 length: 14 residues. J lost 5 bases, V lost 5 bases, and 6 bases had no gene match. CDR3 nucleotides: TGTGCCAGCAGTCCGGGACAGGGGTCCCACGAGCAGTACTTC. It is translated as CASSPGQGSHEQYF.

The CDR3 nucleotides are TGTGCCAGCAGCAACAGTGATCGCTATGGCTACACCTTC. It translates to CASSNSDRYGYTF. The chain recombines TRBV6-5 with TRBJ1-2; D call uncertain. Germline assignment: CDR1 MNHEY and CDR2 SVGAGI. CDR3 length equals 13 residues. Trimming cost V 6 bases and J 4 bases, with 12 bases left between them.

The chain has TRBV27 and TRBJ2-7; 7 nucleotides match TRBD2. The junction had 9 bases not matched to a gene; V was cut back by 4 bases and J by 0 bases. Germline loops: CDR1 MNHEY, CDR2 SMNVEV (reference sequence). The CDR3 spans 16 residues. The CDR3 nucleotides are TGTGCCAGCAGTTCCGAGGGACTACGGGGCTCCTACGAGCAGTACTTC. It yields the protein CASSSEGLRGSYEQYF.

CDR3 bases: TGTGCCAGCAGCGCTACTAGCGACTCCCGGCGTGAGCAGTACTTC. Amino acids: CASSATSDSRREQYF. The V and J genes are TRBV5-6 and TRBJ2-7, with TRBD2 matching over 7 bases. The germline V gene encodes CDR1 SGHDT and CDR2 YYEEEE. The CDR3 sequence is 15 residues long. V shed 4 bases, J shed 7 bases, and the junction held 14 bases outside the gene matches.

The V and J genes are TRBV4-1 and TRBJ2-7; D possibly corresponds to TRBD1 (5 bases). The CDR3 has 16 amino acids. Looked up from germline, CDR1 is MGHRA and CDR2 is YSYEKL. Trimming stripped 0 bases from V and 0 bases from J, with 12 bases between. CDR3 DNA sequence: TGCGCCAGCAGCCAAGATCCGGACACCCGCTCCTACGAGCAGTACTTC. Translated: CASSQDPDTRSYEQYF.

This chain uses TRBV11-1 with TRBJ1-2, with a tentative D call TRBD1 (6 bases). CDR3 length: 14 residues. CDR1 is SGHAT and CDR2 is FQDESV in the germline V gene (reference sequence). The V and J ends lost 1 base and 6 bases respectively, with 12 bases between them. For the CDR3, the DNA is TGTGCCAGCAGCTTAGGCCCCAGGGGAGATGGCTACACCTTC. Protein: CASSLGPRGDGYTF.

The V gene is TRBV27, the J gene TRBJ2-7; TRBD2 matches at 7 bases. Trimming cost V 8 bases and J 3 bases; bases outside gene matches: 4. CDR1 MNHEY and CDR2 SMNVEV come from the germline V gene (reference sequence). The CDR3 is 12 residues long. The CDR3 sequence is CASRDYYYEQYF. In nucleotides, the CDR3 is TGTGCCAGCCGGGACTATTACTACGAGCAGTACTTC.

The CDR3: CASSTGGQSNQPQHF. In DNA, the CDR3 is TGTGCCAGTAGCACGGGAGGGCAGAGCAATCAGCCCCAGCATTTT. The V call is TRBV19, the J call TRBJ1-5; no reliable D call. Germline values: CDR1 LNHDA, CDR2 SQIVND (reference sequence). V shed 6 bases and J shed 1 base, with 13 bases lying between them. The CDR3 is 15 residues long.

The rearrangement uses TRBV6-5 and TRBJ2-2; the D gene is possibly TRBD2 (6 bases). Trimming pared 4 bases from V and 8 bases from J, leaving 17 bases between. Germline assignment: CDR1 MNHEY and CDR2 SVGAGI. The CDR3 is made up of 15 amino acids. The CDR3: CASSSYGTGRGELFF. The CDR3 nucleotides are TGTGCCAGCAGTTCCTACGGGACTGGCAGAGGGGAGCTGTTTTTT.

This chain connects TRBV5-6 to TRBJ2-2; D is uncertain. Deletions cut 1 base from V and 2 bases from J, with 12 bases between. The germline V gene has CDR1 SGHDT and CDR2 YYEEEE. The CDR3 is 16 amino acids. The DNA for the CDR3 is TGTGCCAGCAGCTTGCCTAACGGTATAAACACCGGGGAGCTGTTTTTT. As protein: CASSLPNGINTGELFF.

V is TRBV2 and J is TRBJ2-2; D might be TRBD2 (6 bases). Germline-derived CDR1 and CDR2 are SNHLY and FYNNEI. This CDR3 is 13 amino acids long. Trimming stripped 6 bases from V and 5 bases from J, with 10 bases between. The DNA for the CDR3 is TGTGCCAGCAGGCTACTAGCAACCGGGGAGCTGTTTTTT. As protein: CASRLLATGELFF. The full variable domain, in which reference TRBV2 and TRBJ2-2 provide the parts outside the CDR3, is EPEVTQTPSHQVTQMGQEVILRCVPISNHLYFYWYRQILGQKVEFLVSFYNNEISEKSEIFDDQFSVERPDGSNFTLKIRSTKLEDSAMYFCASRLLATGELFFGEGSRLTVL.

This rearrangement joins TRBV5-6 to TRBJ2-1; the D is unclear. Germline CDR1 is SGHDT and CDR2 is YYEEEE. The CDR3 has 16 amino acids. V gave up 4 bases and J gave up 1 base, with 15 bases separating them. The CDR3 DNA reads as TGTGCCAGCAGCACCCGGTTAATGGTATCCTACAATGAGCAGTTCTTC. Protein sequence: CASSTRLMVSYNEQFF.

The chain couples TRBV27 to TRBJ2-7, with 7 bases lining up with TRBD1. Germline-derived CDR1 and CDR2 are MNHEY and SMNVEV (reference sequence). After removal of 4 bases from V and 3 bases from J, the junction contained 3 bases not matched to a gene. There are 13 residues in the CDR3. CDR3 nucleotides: TGTGCCAGCAGTTCAAGGGACAGCTACGAGCAGTACTTC. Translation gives CASSSRDSYEQYF.

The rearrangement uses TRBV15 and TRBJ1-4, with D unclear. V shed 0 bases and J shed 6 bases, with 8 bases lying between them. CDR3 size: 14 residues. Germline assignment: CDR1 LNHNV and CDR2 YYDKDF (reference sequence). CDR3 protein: CATSRDATDEKLFF. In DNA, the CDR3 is TGTGCCACCAGCAGAGATGCCACGGATGAAAAACTGTTTTTT.

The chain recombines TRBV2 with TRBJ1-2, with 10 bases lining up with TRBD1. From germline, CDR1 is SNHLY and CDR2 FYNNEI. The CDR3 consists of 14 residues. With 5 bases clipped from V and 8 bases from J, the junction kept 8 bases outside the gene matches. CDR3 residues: CASSSSGTGAGYTF. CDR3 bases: TGTGCCAGCAGTTCCAGTGGGACAGGGGCGGGCTACACCTTC. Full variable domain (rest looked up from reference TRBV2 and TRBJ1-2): EPEVTQTPSHQVTQMGQEVILRCVPISNHLYFYWYRQILGQKVEFLVSFYNNEISEKSEIFDDQFSVERPDGSNFTLKIRSTKLEDSAMYFCASSSSGTGAGYTFGSGTRLTVV.

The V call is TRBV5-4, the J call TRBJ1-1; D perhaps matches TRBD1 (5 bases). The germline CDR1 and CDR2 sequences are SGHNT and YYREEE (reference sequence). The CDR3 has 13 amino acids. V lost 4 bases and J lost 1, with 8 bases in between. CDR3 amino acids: CASSRGSNTEAFF. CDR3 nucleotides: TGTGCCAGCAGCAGGGGATCGAACACTGAAGCTTTCTTT.